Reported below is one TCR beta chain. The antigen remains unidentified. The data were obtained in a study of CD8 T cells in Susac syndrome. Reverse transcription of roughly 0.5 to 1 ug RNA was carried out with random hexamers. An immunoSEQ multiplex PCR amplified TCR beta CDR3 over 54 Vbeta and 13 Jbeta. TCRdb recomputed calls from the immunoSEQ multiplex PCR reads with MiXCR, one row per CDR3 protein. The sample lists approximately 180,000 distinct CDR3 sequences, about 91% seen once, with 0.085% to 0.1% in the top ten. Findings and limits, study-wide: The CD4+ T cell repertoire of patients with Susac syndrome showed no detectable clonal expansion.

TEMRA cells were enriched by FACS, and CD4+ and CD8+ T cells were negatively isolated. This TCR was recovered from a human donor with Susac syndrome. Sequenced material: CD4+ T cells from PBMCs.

CDR3 amino acids: CSASPIPGQGVSGNTIYF. For the CDR3, the DNA is TGCAGTGCTAGCCCCATCCCGGGACAGGGGGTTTCTGGAAACACCATATATTTT. The chain carries TRBV20-1 and TRBJ1-3; 11 bases match TRBD1. Germline V gene lookup returns CDR1 DFQATT and CDR2 SNEGSKA (reference sequence). Trimming at V came to 3 bases and at J to 1 base, leaving 11 bases not matched to a gene. The CDR3 is made up of 18 amino acids.